The 8 T cell receptor beta chains below come from one sample, sequenced in a study of cytomegalovirus exposure and HLA in healthy donors. Researchers ran the PCR with 60 Vbeta and 13 Jbeta primers. Libraries were prepared by immunoSEQ multiplex PCR; TCRdb keeps only in-frame clonotypes and omits some of them. This sample has approximately 150,000 clones, with 75% to 80% found just once. Sequences were obtained from PBMCs. The receptors come from a woman aged 55-70 years in good health and CMV-seronegative.

The rearrangement uses TRBV7-2 and TRBJ2-3; 10 bases fit TRBD2. After removal of 0 bases from V and 5 bases from J, the junction contained 8 bases not matched to a gene. Germline V gene lookup returns CDR1 SGHTA and CDR2 FQGNSA. This CDR3 comprises 17 residues. CDR3 sequence (DNA): TGTGCCAGCAGCTTAGCCCCTAGCGGGAGAGTCGGAGATACGCAGTATTTT. This gives the protein CASSLAPSGRVGDTQYF.

The chain links TRBV28 to TRBJ2-5; 9 bases align to TRBD1. TRBJ2-7 matches the DNA end more closely, so the J call is doubtful. Germline V lookup: CDR1 MDHEN, CDR2 SYDVKM. This CDR3 spans 15 amino acids. In DNA, the CDR3 is TGTGCCAGCAGTTTAGTAGGGACAGGGCACTACGAGCAGTACTTC. This translates into CASSLVGTGHYEQYF.

V gene TRBV13 combines with J gene TRBJ2-3; tentatively, D is TRBD2 (6 bases). The CDR3 covers 14 residues. Trimming pared 1 base from V and 1 base from J, leaving 6 bases between. Germline CDR1 and CDR2: PRHDT and FYEKMQ (reference sequence). In DNA, the CDR3 is TGTGCCAGCAGCTTAGCTAGCGGCACAGATACGCAGTATTTT. Its translation: CASSLASGTDTQYF. Filled out from reference TRBV13 and TRBJ2-3, the complete variable domain reads AAGVIQSPRHLIKEKRETATLKCYPIPRHDTVYWYQQGPGQDPQFLISFYEKMQSDKGSIPDRFSAQQFSDYHSELNMSSLELGDSALYFCASSLASGTDTQYFGPGTRLTVL.

The V gene is TRBV27, the J gene TRBJ2-7; 7 bases line up with TRBD1. Germline loops: CDR1 MNHEY, CDR2 SMNVEV (reference sequence). V lost 6 bases, J lost 2 bases, and 7 bases stayed unmatched. The CDR3 is made up of 14 amino acids. The DNA for the CDR3 is TGTGCCAGCAGATTACAGGGGTCAACCTACGAGCAGTACTTC. As protein: CASRLQGSTYEQYF.

The rearrangement joins TRBV14 to TRBJ2-5; 14 nucleotides match TRBD2. V trimming: 1 base; J trimming: 4 bases; junction bases outside the gene matches: 5. CDR1 is SGHDN, CDR2 FVKESK, per germline. This CDR3 is built from 17 residues. The CDR3 bases are TGTGCCAGCAGCCAAGTGGGACTAGCGGGAGTGCTAGAGACCCAGTACTTC. It specifies CASSQVGLAGVLETQYF.

This clone has only a few counts. The chain joins TRBV30 to TRBJ2-7; TRBD2 is a possible D gene (7 bases). The germline V and J ends were trimmed by 0 bases and 7 bases, with 16 bases remaining between them. This CDR3 spans 14 amino acids. Germline-derived CDR1 and CDR2 are GTSNPN and SVGIG (reference sequence). CDR3 in amino acids: CAWSVTGGSREQYF. CDR3 sequence (DNA): TGTGCCTGGAGTGTAACGGGGGGCTCAAGGGAGCAGTACTTC. The complete variable domain, with remaining parts taken from reference TRBV30 and TRBJ2-7, reads SQTIHQWPATLVQPVGSPLSLECTVEGTSNPNLYWYRQAAGRGLQLLFYSVGIGQISSEVPQNLSASRPQDRQFILSSKKLLLSDSGFYLCAWSVTGGSREQYFGPGTRLTVT.

The V and J genes are TRBV4-1 and TRBJ1-2; unclear D gene. Trimming pared 4 bases from V and 2 bases from J, leaving 17 bases between. This CDR3 is 16 amino acids long. Germline V lookup: CDR1 MGHRA, CDR2 YSYEKL. This chain's CDR3 is CASSPWAVLPNYGYTF. CDR3 DNA: TGCGCCAGCAGCCCCTGGGCAGTCCTCCCCAACTATGGCTACACCTTC.

The rearrangement uses TRBV5-1 and TRBJ2-5; D is possibly TRBD2 (9 bases). The CDR3 consists of 15 residues. The germline V gene encodes CDR1 SGHRS and CDR2 YFSETQ. Trimming removed 5 bases from V and 5 bases from J, with 19 bases in between. This CDR3 reads CASRQGASGTETQYF. The CDR3, as DNA: TGCGCCAGCAGGCAGGGGGCTAGCGGGACCGAGACCCAGTACTTC.